This TCR beta chain was found in a study of T-cell reconstitution after alpha-beta-depleted transplantation in children. Library preparation (for TCRbeta) was performed with unique molecular identifiers. TCRdb re-derived calls from the PCR reads in MiXCR, one entry per CDR3 protein. The profile shows 200,000 or so distinct CDR3 sequences, roughly 6.5% of them singletons. This clonotype was counted ten times or more. Germline CDR1 and CDR2: SGDLS and YYNGEE. V lost 3 bases, J lost 4 bases, and 5 bases stayed unmatched. This CDR3 has 15 residues. The material was PBMCs, obtained before TCRalphabeta/CD19-depleted stem cell transplant. The sequence came from a girl less than two years old with combined immunodeficiency, due to receive a stem cell transplant. The chain carries TRBV9 and TRBJ2-5; 11 nucleotides agree with TRBD2. CDR3 DNA sequence: TGTGCCAGCAGCGGCCGTAGCGGGAGGGGAGAGACCCAGTACTTC. Protein: CASSGRSGRGETQYF. The full variable domain, in which reference TRBV9 and TRBJ2-5 provide the parts outside the CDR3, is DSGVTQTPKHLITATGQRVTLRCSPRSGDLSVYWYQQSLDQGLQFLIQYYNGEERAKGNILERFSAQQFPDLHSELNLSSLELGDSALYFCASSGRSGRGETQYFGPGTRLLVL.